The following is a T cell receptor (beta chain) sequence with its context. The data belong to a study of blood T cell repertoires in COVID-19. The overall study: In each case, the material was cDNA or gDNA derived from T cells, B-cell-depleted T cells, or PBMCs.

V was pared by 5 bases and J by 6 bases, with 6 bases of the junction left unmatched. This CDR3 region has 14 residues. Germline V lookup: CDR1 SGHTA, CDR2 FQGNSA. Assay used: immunoSEQ multiplex PCR; TCRdb lists only in-frame clones, some missing. The table has about 59,000 clones, approximately 92% seen once; the top ten hold 16%. The source material was peripheral blood. This receptor was identified in an elderly man with acute or convalescent COVID-19. V gene TRBV7-2 combines with J gene TRBJ2-2; 7 nucleotides line up with TRBD2. DNA of the CDR3: TGTGCCAGCAGCCCCGGACTAGGAGCCGGGGAGCTGTTTTTT. Translating it yields CASSPGLGAGELFF.